This TCR beta chain originates from a study of beta chain features in type 1 diabetes. The wider study: Sorted cells from all samples, numbering approximately 110,000,000, were examined. Whole-study findings and limits: Moderately but significantly shorter TCRB CDR3s were found in Type 1 diabetes patients in all four CD4+ subsets.

This clone has just a few counts. The antigen is unknown. The investigators reverse transcribed all of the isolated RNA, so they sequenced expressed TCRB transcripts. About 3.57 million reads were obtained on average from naive, central memory and regulatory T cell samples. The table came from immunoSEQ multiplex PCR; TCRdb's copy has only in-frame clones and leaves some out. The sample includes some 360,000 clones, 9.6% of them seen just once. Isolation of CD4+ naive, central memory, regulatory and stem cell-like memory cells was achieved by sorting via CD45RO/CCR7/CD25/CD127/CD95/CD27. Deletions cut 1 base from V and 6 bases from J, with 13 bases between. Per the germline V gene, CDR1 is LNHDA and CDR2 is SQIVND (reference sequence). CDR3 length: 15 amino acids.

Material: central memory CD4+ T cells from blood. The receptor was derived from a man aged 30 to 45 with type 1 diabetes. The V gene is TRBV19, the J gene TRBJ2-1; D is unresolved. The CDR3 sequence: CASSIAGPGVNEQFF. The CDR3 DNA sequence: TGTGCCAGTAGTATAGCCGGGCCTGGAGTCAATGAGCAGTTCTTC. The full variable domain, with the rest looked up from reference TRBV19 and TRBJ2-1, is DGGITQSPKYLFRKEGQNVTLSCEQNLNHDAMYWYRQDPGQGLRLIYYSQIVNDFQKGDIAEGYSVSREKKESFPLTVTSAQKNPTAFYLCASSIAGPGVNEQFFGPGTRLTVL.